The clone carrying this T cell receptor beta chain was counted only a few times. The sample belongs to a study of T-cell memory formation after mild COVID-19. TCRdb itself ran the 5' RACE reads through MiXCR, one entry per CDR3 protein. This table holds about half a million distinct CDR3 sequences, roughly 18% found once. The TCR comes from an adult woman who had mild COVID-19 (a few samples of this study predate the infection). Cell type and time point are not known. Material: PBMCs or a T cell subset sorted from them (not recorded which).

CDR3 protein: CSALLGLAGGSNYNEQFF. CDR3 nucleotides: TGCAGTGCTCTTCTTGGACTAGCGGGGGGGTCGAATTACAATGAGCAGTTCTTC. The rearrangement links TRBV20-1 to TRBJ2-1; 15 bases are shared with TRBD2. The CDR3 is made up of 18 amino acids. The J segment lost 4 bases and the V segment lost 5 bases, leaving 12 bases of the junction unmatched. CDR1 is DFQATT and CDR2 is SNEGSKA in the germline V gene (reference sequence).